These 31 T cell receptor beta chains were sequenced from one sample in a study of naive and memory T cell subsets. The beta constant-region primer was an equimolar mix of two oligonucleotides covering TRBC1 and TRBC2. TCRdb ran MiXCR on the UMI-ligation and nested PCR reads and lists one entry per CDR3 protein. The data show roughly 140,000 distinct CDR3 sequences, with around 15% seen just once and around 0.14% held by the top ten. Sequences were obtained from naive CD4+ T cells from blood. These receptors were collected from a human donor in good health.

The gene calls are TRBV9 and TRBJ2-3; perhaps TRBD2 as D (6 bases). There are 17 residues in the CDR3. V shed 3 bases and J shed 2 bases, with 19 bases lying between them. Looked up from germline, CDR1 is SGDLS and CDR2 is YYNGEE. CDR3 loop: CASSGQAGGAYTDTQYF. In DNA form, the CDR3 reads TGTGCCAGCAGCGGTCAAGCGGGTGGGGCCTACACAGATACGCAGTATTTT.

This clonotype was detected once. This sequence joins TRBV7-2 and TRBJ2-3; D not certain. The length of the CDR3 is 14 residues. V was shortened by 1 base and J by 2 bases, with 7 bases between the two germline ends. Germline CDR1 reads SGHTA; CDR2 reads FQGNSA. The CDR3 reads CASSLVSVTDTQYF. The CDR3 DNA sequence: TGTGCCAGCAGCTTAGTAAGCGTCACAGATACGCAGTATTTT.

This sequence joins TRBV18 and TRBJ1-6, with 8 bases fitting TRBD1. This CDR3 has 14 amino acids. With V trimmed by 6 bases and J by 6 bases, 4 bases remained unmatched. CDR1 is KGHSH, CDR2 LQKENI, per germline. CDR3 amino acids: CASSTTGGNSPLHF. CDR3 DNA: TGTGCCAGCTCTACAACAGGGGGTAATTCACCCCTCCACTTT.

The V gene is TRBV14, the J gene TRBJ2-7; the match to TRBD2 covers 10 bases. Germline V gene lookup returns CDR1 SGHDN and CDR2 FVKESK. V trimming: 4 bases; J trimming: 2 bases; junction bases outside the gene matches: 8. This CDR3 has 16 residues. The CDR3 here is CASSLGTSVKTYEQYF. The CDR3 nucleotides are TGTGCCAGCAGCCTGGGGACTAGCGTAAAGACCTACGAGCAGTACTTC. Full variable domain (rest looked up from reference TRBV14 and TRBJ2-7): EAGVTQFPSHSVIEKGQTVTLRCDPISGHDNLYWYRRVMGKEIKFLLHFVKESKQDESGMPNNRFLAERTGGTYSTLKVQPAELEDSGVYFCASSLGTSVKTYEQYFGPGTRLTVT.

This clonotype was seen a handful of times. The rearrangement joins TRBV29-1 to TRBJ1-6; D not resolved. This CDR3 has 13 residues. V was shortened by 4 bases and J by 6 bases, with 10 bases between the two germline ends. The V gene's germline CDR1 is SQVTM and CDR2 ANQGSEA. The CDR3 here is CSVGEGGNSPLHF. The CDR3 DNA follows: TGCAGCGTTGGTGAGGGAGGTAATTCACCCCTCCACTTT. Full variable domain (missing parts from reference TRBV29-1 and TRBJ1-6): SAVISQKPSRDICQRGTSLTIQCQVDSQVTMMFWYRQQPGQSLTLIATANQGSEATYESGFVIDKFPISRPNLTFSTLTVSNMSPEDSSIYLCSVGEGGNSPLHFGNGTRLTVT.

This clonotype was observed many times. The chain joins TRBV29-1 to TRBJ2-7; a weak D match, TRBD2 (5 bases). Germline CDR1 is SQVTM and CDR2 is ANQGSEA. The CDR3 spans 13 residues. The V gene lost 7 bases and the J gene lost 3 bases, with 16 bases spanning the gap. CDR3 in DNA: TGCAGCGCCGAGGGATTAGGGCGCTACGAGCAGTACTTC. Translation gives CSAEGLGRYEQYF.

This clonotype occurred many times. The V and J genes are TRBV15 and TRBJ2-1; D possibly uses TRBD1 or TRBD2 (5 bases each). This CDR3 spans 18 amino acids. The V end was cut by 0 bases, the J end by 2 bases, with 17 bases between. The germline V gene encodes CDR1 LNHNV and CDR2 YYDKDF (reference sequence). This chain's CDR3 is CATSRDLGRGSPYNEQFF. The CDR3 DNA sequence: TGTGCCACCAGCAGAGATTTGGGGCGCGGGTCCCCCTACAATGAGCAGTTCTTC. Filled out from reference TRBV15 and TRBJ2-1, the complete variable domain reads DAMVIQNPRYQVTQFGKPVTLSCSQTLNHNVMYWYQQKSSQAPKLLFHYYDKDFNNEADTPDNFQSRRPNTSFCFLDIRSPGLGDTAMYLCATSRDLGRGSPYNEQFFGPGTRLTVL.

This clonotype was seen a handful of times. The gene calls are TRBV10-1 and TRBJ2-3; possible D gene TRBD1, 6 bases. The germline V gene encodes CDR1 WNHNN and CDR2 SYGVQD (reference sequence). The CDR3 contains 16 residues. Between the trimmed V and J ends, which lost 0 bases and 7 bases, there was a span of 17 bases. CDR3 nucleotide sequence: TGCGCCAGCAGTGAGTCCGCTAGGGACATGGTAAATACGCAGTATTTT. As protein: CASSESARDMVNTQYF.

This clonotype was seen a few times. V is TRBV12-3 or TRBV12-4 and J is TRBJ2-1; no reliable D call. The germline V and J ends were trimmed by 3 bases and 7 bases, with 10 bases remaining between them. This CDR3 spans 13 amino acids. This CDR3 is CASSFDGPNEQFF. CDR3 sequence (DNA): TGTGCCAGCAGTTTCGACGGACCGAATGAGCAGTTCTTC.

This clonotype was seen only a few times. This rearrangement joins TRBV7-9 to TRBJ2-1; D not resolved. Germline lookup yields CDR1 SEHNR and CDR2 FQNEAQ (reference sequence). Deletions cut 3 bases from V and 3 bases from J, with 3 bases between. CDR3 size: 12 residues. The CDR3 is CASSFNYNEQFF. The CDR3 bases are TGTGCCAGCAGCTTTAACTACAATGAGCAGTTCTTC.

This clonotype showed up just a few times. This chain uses TRBV3-1 with TRBJ2-7; 8 bases align to TRBD2. V lost 2 bases, J lost 4 bases, and 1 base stayed unmatched. CDR1 and CDR2 from the germline V gene are LGHDT and YNNKEL (reference sequence). The CDR3 is 13 residues long. CDR3 residues: CASSQTGGYEQYF. The CDR3 DNA is TGTGCCAGCAGCCAAACGGGAGGGTACGAGCAGTACTTC.

V gene TRBV5-1 combines with J gene TRBJ2-4, with D possibly being TRBD1 (6 bases). Germline values: CDR1 SGHRS, CDR2 YFSETQ. Trimming cost V 0 bases and J 3 bases, with 7 bases left between them. CDR3 size: 14 residues. In DNA form, the CDR3 reads TGCGCCAGCAGCTTGGGGACAGACAAAAACATTCAGTACTTC. The encoded protein is CASSLGTDKNIQYF.

The sample holds a few counts of this clonotype. The chain links TRBV6-5 to TRBJ2-2; 10 bases are shared with TRBD2. Germline V gives CDR1 MNHEY, CDR2 SVGAGI. The CDR3 has 17 amino acids. The V gene end was trimmed by 6 bases and the J gene end by 6 bases; junction bases not matched to a gene: 13. The CDR3 nucleotides read TGTGCCAGCAGCCGACGCACCGGGACTAGCGTGGCCGGGGAGCTGTTTTTT. Residues: CASSRRTGTSVAGELFF.

The rearrangement uses TRBV11-1 and TRBJ2-3, with TRBD2 matching 12 bases. This CDR3 is 15 amino acids long. The J segment lost 6 bases and the V segment lost 5 bases, leaving 6 bases of the junction unmatched. CDR1 and CDR2 from the germline V gene are SGHAT and FQDESV (reference sequence). The CDR3 loop is CASSLLTSGSDTQYF. CDR3 in DNA: TGTGCCAGCAGCCTCCTGACTAGCGGGAGTGATACGCAGTATTTT.

The chain is built from TRBV3-1 and TRBJ1-1, with a weak D call TRBD1 (5 bases). The germline V gene encodes CDR1 LGHDT and CDR2 YNNKEL (reference sequence). The CDR3 has 12 amino acids. V dropped 0 bases and J dropped 10 bases, with 9 bases sitting between them. CDR3 sequence reads: CASSQDSRGAFF. Here the CDR3 DNA reads TGTGCCAGCAGCCAAGATAGTAGGGGAGCTTTCTTT.

In its sample, this clonotype was seen a few times. The chain is built from TRBV30 and TRBJ1-6; perhaps TRBD1 as D (5 bases). This CDR3 has 18 residues. V lost 1 base and J 5 bases, leaving 21 bases between the germline ends. Germline-derived CDR1 and CDR2 are GTSNPN and SVGIG (reference sequence). This CDR3 reads CAWSAGWGREQDNSPLHF. The CDR3 bases are TGTGCCTGGAGTGCCGGGTGGGGCAGGGAACAAGATAATTCACCCCTCCACTTT.

The V gene is TRBV20-1, the J gene TRBJ2-1, with 8 bases that match TRBD2. This CDR3 has 16 amino acids. J lost 6 bases, V lost 3 bases, and 13 bases had no gene match. Looked up from germline, CDR1 is DFQATT and CDR2 is SNEGSKA (reference sequence). The CDR3 DNA follows: TGCAGTGCTAGTGTGGCTAGCGGGCCCCCGGGCAATGAGCAGTTCTTC. This encodes CSASVASGPPGNEQFF.

This clonotype was seen only a few times. The V gene is TRBV5-4, the J gene TRBJ2-1; no firm D call. This CDR3 region has 12 residues. V was shortened by 1 base and J by 9 bases, with 8 bases between the two germline ends. CDR1 SGHNT and CDR2 YYREEE come from the germline V gene (reference sequence). DNA for the CDR3: TGTGCCAGCAGCTTGCCCGGGCGTGAGCAGTTCTTC. Residues: CASSLPGREQFF. The full variable domain, its missing parts supplied by reference TRBV5-4 and TRBJ2-1, is ETGVTQSPTHLIKTRGQQVTLRCSSQSGHNTVSWYQQALGQGPQFIFQYYREEENGRGNFPPRFSGLQFPNYSSELNVNALELDDSALYLCASSLPGREQFFGPGTRLTVL.

This clonotype turned up a few times. The V gene is TRBV18, the J gene TRBJ1-2; TRBD1 agrees at 7 bases. Germline lookup yields CDR1 KGHSH and CDR2 LQKENI. J was trimmed by 4 bases and V by 4 bases; bases with no gene match: 6. The CDR3 totals 14 residues. The CDR3 region is CASSQTGQAYGYTF. In nucleotides, the CDR3 is TGTGCCAGCTCACAGACAGGGCAAGCCTATGGCTACACCTTC.

The sample holds a few counts of this clonotype. The CDR3 DNA sequence: TGCAGCCCGGGACAGGGAACCTATGGCTACACCTTC. This sequence encodes CSPGQGTYGYTF. The rearrangement uses TRBV20-1 and TRBJ1-2, with 9 positions matching TRBD1. This CDR3 spans 12 amino acids. Germline values: CDR1 DFQATT, CDR2 SNEGSKA (reference sequence).

This rearrangement joins TRBV7-8 to TRBJ1-3; perhaps TRBD1 as D (5 bases). The V end lost 4 bases, the J end lost 0 bases, and 28 bases lay between the germline ends. Germline loops: CDR1 SGHVS, CDR2 FQNEAQ. The CDR3 extends over 21 amino acids. The CDR3 region has the DNA TGTGCCAGCAGCTCACTAGGGAGGGGAGAGGCCCTGGTTACCTCTGGAAACACCATATATTTT. It encodes CASSSLGRGEALVTSGNTIYF.

There are a few counts of this clonotype. This chain links TRBV19 with TRBJ2-7; the match to TRBD1 covers 8 bases. There are 14 residues in the CDR3. The germline gives CDR1 LNHDA, CDR2 SQIVND (reference sequence). J was trimmed by 2 bases and V by 5 bases; bases with no gene match: 5. The CDR3 DNA reads TGTGCCAGTAGTGCCGACAGGGGAACCTACGAGCAGTACTTC. It yields the protein CASSADRGTYEQYF.

The rearrangement links TRBV20-1 to TRBJ1-4; D perhaps matches TRBD1 (5 bases). The CDR3 is 14 residues long. Trimming left V 5 bases short and J 8 bases short, with 18 bases between. Germline assignment: CDR1 DFQATT and CDR2 SNEGSKA (reference sequence). CDR3 bases: TGCAGTGCTGGGGACTCGGGGCTAGCAGAAAAACTGTTTTTT. Translated, it gives CSAGDSGLAEKLFF.

This clonotype showed up many times. This chain connects TRBV6-5 to TRBJ2-7; 7 nucleotides line up with TRBD2. CDR1 MNHEY and CDR2 SVGAGI come from the germline V gene. V gave up 7 bases and J gave up 7 bases; unmatched junction bases: 10. This CDR3 region has 13 residues. The CDR3 bases are TGTGCCAGCACGAGGGGAGGGCCGGGAGAGCAGTACTTC. Translated: CASTRGGPGEQYF.

The table lists this clonotype with many counts. The CDR3 sequence: CSGQQADTQYF. As DNA, the CDR3 is TGCAGCGGTCAGCAGGCAGATACGCAGTATTTT. The rearrangement links TRBV29-1 to TRBJ2-3; D is ambiguous. The CDR3 runs 11 residues. Trimming left V 7 bases short and J 4 bases short, with 9 bases between. Germline CDR1 and CDR2: SQVTM and ANQGSEA.

The V and J genes are TRBV29-1 and TRBJ2-7; D is undetermined. Germline V CDR1 and CDR2: SQVTM, ANQGSEA. This CDR3 has 11 residues. Trimming left V 1 base short and J 6 bases short, with 7 bases between. The CDR3 sequence is CSVEAPGEQYF. In DNA, the CDR3 is TGCAGCGTTGAAGCTCCCGGCGAGCAGTACTTC.

In its sample, this clonotype was seen a few times. The V call is TRBV6-2 or TRBV6-3, the J call TRBJ2-2; TRBD1 is a possible D gene (6 bases). Germline assignment: CDR1 MNHEY and CDR2 SVGEGT. The CDR3 is 11 amino acids. The CDR3 DNA reads TGTGCAGGGGGGAACACCGGGGAGCTGTTTTTT. Translated, it gives CAGGNTGELFF.

The V call is TRBV27, the J call TRBJ2-3, with a weak D call TRBD2 (5 bases). Germline V gene lookup returns CDR1 MNHEY and CDR2 SMNVEV (reference sequence). There are 16 residues in the CDR3. V was trimmed by 8 bases and J by 1 base, leaving 19 bases between them. CDR3 sequence (DNA): TGTGCCAGCGCCGCCGCCGGAGCGGTTGGCACAGATACGCAGTATTTT. It specifies CASAAAGAVGTDTQYF.

The V and J genes are TRBV20-1 and TRBJ1-6; D gene ambiguous. V lost 5 bases to trimming and J lost 10 bases, with 9 bases between them. This CDR3 has 11 residues. The germline V gene encodes CDR1 DFQATT and CDR2 SNEGSKA (reference sequence). CDR3 sequence (DNA): TGCAGTGCTTTACTAGGATCACCCCTCCACTTT. Translating gives CSALLGSPLHF.

The gene calls are TRBV29-1 and TRBJ2-1; TRBD2 matches 7 bases. Losses at the gene ends were 0 bases for V and 5 bases for J; bases not matched to a gene: 10. CDR1 and CDR2 from the germline V gene are SQVTM and ANQGSEA. The CDR3 contains 16 residues. In DNA form, the CDR3 reads TGCAGCGTTGAAGAGGACGTTTTTGGGGGGGACAATGAGCAGTTCTTC. It is translated as CSVEEDVFGGDNEQFF.

A few counts support this clonotype. The V and J genes are TRBV6-5 and TRBJ1-5; 10 nucleotides line up with TRBD1. V was clipped by 8 bases and J by 0 bases; unmatched bases: 10. The CDR3 totals 17 residues. Germline loops: CDR1 MNHEY, CDR2 SVGAGI. The CDR3 sequence is CASSPGTGVGSNQPQHF. The CDR3 region has the DNA TGTGCCAGCTCCCCCGGGACAGGGGTTGGTAGCAATCAGCCCCAGCATTTT.